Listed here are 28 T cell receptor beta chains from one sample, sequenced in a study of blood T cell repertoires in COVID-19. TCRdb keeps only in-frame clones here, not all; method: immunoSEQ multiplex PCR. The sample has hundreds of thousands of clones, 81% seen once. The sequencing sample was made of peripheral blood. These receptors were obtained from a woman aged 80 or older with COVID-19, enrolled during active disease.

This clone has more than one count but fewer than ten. This chain's CDR3 is CASSLGLAGGVTYNEQFF. CDR3 DNA: TGCGCCAGCAGCTTGGGACTAGCGGGGGGCGTCACCTACAATGAGCAGTTCTTC. V gene TRBV4-1 combines with J gene TRBJ2-1; 15 nucleotides match TRBD2. CDR3 length: 18 amino acids. From germline, CDR1 is MGHRA and CDR2 YSYEKL. Trimming took 5 bases from V and 2 from J; bases not matched to a gene: 7.

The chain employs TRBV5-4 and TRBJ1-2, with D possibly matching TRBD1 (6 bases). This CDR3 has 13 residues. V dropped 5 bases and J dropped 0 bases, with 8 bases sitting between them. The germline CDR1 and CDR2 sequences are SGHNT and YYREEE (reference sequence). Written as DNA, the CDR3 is TGTGCCAGCAGGGGACAACCTAACTATGGCTACACCTTC. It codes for CASRGQPNYGYTF.

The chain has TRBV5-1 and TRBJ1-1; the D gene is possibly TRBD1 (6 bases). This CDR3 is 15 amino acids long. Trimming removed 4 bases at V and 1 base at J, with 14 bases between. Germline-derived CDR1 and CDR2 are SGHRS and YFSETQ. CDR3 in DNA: TGCGCCAGCAGCCCCCCAGGCAGGGGGAACACTGAAGCTTTCTTT. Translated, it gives CASSPPGRGNTEAFF.

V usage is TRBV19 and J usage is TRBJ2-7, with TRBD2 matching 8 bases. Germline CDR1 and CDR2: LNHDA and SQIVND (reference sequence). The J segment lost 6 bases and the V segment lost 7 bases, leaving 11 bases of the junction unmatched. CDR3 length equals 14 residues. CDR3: CASNREGPLAEQYF. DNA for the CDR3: TGTGCCAGTAACCGGGAGGGCCCTCTCGCCGAGCAGTACTTC.

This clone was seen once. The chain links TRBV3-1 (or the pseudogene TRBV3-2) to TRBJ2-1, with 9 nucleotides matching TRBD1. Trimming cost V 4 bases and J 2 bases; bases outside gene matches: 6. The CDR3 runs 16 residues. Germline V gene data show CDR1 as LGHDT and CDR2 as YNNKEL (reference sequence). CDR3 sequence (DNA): TGTGCCAGCAGCCGCGTTGGACAGGGGCCCTACAATGAGCAGTTCTTC. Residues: CASSRVGQGPYNEQFF.

CDR3 sequence: CATSRERTYGYNEQFF. The CDR3 DNA is TGTGCCACCAGCAGAGAACGGACTTACGGCTACAATGAGCAGTTCTTC. This chain uses TRBV15 with TRBJ2-1; TRBD2 is a possible D gene (5 bases). Germline CDR1 LNHNV, CDR2 YYDKDF (reference sequence). Trimming cost V 0 bases and J 3 bases, with 12 bases left between them. This CDR3 is built from 16 residues.

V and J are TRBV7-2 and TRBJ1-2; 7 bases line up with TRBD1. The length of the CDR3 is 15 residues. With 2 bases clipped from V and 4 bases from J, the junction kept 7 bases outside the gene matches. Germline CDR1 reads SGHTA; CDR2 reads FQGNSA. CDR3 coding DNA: TGTGCCAGCAGCTTACCTGCAGGGGGGACCTATGGCTACACCTTC. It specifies CASSLPAGGTYGYTF.

This CDR3 is CASSQVRTGGNTIYF. For the CDR3, the DNA is TGTGCCAGCAGCCAAGTGAGGACAGGTGGAAACACCATATATTTT. The gene calls are TRBV3-1 (or the pseudogene TRBV3-2) and TRBJ1-3; 7 bases are a match to TRBD1. The CDR3 covers 15 residues. Per the germline V gene, CDR1 is LGHDT and CDR2 is YNNKEL (reference sequence). V dropped 1 base and J dropped 3; count of bases not matched to a gene: 3.

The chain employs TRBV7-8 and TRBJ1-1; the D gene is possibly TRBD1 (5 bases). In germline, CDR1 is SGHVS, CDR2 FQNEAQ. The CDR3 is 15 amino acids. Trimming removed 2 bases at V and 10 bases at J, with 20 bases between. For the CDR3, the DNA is TGTGCCAGCAGCTTAATAGCGGCTGGGGGGATGGGAGCTTTCTTT. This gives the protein CASSLIAAGGMGAFF.

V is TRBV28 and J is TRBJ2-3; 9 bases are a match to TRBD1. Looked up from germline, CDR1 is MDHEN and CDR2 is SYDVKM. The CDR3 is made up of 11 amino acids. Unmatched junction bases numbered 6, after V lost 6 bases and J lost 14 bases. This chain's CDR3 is CASSPGTGTYF. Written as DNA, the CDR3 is TGTGCCAGCAGCCCCGGGACAGGGACGTATTTT.

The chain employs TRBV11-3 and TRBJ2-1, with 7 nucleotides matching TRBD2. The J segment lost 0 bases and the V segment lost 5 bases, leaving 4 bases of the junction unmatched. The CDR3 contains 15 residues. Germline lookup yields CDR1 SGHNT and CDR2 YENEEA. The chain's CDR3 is CASSPGRSSYNEQFF. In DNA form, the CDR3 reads TGTGCCAGCAGCCCCGGGAGGAGCTCCTACAATGAGCAGTTCTTC.

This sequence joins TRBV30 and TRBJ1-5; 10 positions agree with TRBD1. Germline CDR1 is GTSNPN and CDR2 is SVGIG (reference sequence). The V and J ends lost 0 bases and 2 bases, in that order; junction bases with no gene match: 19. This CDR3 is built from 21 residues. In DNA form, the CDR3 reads TGTGCCTGGAGTGTACGAGGTCAGGGGGACAGGGGTCGATGGGGCAATCAGCCCCAGCATTTT. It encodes CAWSVRGQGDRGRWGNQPQHF.

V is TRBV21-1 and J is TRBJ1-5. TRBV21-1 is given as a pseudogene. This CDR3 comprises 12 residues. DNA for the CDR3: TGTGCCAGCAGCAAGAGTGGTCAGCCCCAGCATTTT. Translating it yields CASSKSGQPQHF.

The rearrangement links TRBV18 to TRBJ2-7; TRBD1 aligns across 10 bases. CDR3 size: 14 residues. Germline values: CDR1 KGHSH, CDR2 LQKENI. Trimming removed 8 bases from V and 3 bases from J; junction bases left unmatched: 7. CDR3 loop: CASTAGQGFYEQYF. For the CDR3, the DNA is TGTGCCAGCACCGCGGGACAGGGGTTCTACGAGCAGTACTTC.

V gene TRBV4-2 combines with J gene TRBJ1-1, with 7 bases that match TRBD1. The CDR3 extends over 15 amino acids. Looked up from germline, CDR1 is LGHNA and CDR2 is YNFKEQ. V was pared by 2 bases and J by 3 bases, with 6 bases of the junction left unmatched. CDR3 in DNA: TGTGCCAGCAGCCAAATAGGCCAGGGGGACACTGAAGCTTTCTTT. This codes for CASSQIGQGDTEAFF.

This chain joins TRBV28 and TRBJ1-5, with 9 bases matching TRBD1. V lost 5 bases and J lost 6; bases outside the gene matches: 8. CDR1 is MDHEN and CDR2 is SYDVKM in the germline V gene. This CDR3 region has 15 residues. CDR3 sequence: CASSRTTGGSQPQHF. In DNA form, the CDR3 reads TGTGCCAGCAGTCGGACGACAGGGGGAAGTCAGCCCCAGCATTTT.

CDR3 coding DNA: TGTGCCTGGAGTACCCGACTTCGGACAGGGGATTACGAGCAGTACTTC. Translation: CAWSTRLRTGDYEQYF. The gene calls are TRBV30 and TRBJ2-7; the match to TRBD1 covers 9 bases. V was pared by 2 bases and J by 4 bases, with 12 bases of the junction left unmatched. The CDR3 spans 16 residues. The germline CDR1 and CDR2 sequences are GTSNPN and SVGIG (reference sequence).

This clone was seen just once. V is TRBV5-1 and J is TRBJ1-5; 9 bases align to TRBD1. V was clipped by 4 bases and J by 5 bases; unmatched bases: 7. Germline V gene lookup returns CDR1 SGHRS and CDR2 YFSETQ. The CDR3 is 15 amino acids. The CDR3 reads CASSLRDRDYQPQHF. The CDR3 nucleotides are TGCGCCAGCAGCCTCCGGGACAGGGACTATCAGCCCCAGCATTTT. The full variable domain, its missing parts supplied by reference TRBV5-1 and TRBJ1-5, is KAGVTQTPRYLIKTRGQQVTLSCSPISGHRSVSWYQQTPGQGLQFLFEYFSETQRNKGNFPGRFSGRQFSNSRSEMNVSTLELGDSALYLCASSLRDRDYQPQHFGDGTRLSIL.

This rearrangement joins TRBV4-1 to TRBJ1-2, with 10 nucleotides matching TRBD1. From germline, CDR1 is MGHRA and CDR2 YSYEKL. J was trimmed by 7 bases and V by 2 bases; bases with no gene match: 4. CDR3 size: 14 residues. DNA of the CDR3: TGCGCCAGCAGCCAATCTCGGACAGGGGGTGGCTACACCTTC. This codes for CASSQSRTGGGYTF.

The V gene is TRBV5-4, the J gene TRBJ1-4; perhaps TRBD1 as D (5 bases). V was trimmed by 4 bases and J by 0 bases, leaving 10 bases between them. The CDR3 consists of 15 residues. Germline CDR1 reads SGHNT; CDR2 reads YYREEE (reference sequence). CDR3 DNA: TGTGCCAGCAGCCCGGGGGGGGCAACTAATGAAAAACTGTTTTTT. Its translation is CASSPGGATNEKLFF.

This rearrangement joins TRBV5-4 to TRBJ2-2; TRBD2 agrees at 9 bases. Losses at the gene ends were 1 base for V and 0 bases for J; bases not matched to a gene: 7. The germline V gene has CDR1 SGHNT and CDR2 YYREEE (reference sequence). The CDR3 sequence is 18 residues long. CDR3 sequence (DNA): TGTGCCAGCAGCTTGCCCGGGACTAGCAGTCCGAACACCGGGGAGCTGTTTTTT. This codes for CASSLPGTSSPNTGELFF.

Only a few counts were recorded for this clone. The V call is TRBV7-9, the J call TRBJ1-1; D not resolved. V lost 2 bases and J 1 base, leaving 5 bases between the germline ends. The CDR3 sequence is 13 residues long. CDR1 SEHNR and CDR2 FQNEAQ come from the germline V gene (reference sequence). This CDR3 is CASSLYPNTEAFF. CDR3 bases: TGTGCCAGCAGCTTATATCCGAACACTGAAGCTTTCTTT.

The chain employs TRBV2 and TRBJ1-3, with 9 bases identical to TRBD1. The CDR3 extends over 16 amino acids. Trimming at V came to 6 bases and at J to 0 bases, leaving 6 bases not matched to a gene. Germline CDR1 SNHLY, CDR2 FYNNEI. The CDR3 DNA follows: TGTGCCAGCAGGGGACAGGGATCGCACTCTGGAAACACCATATATTTT. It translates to CASRGQGSHSGNTIYF.

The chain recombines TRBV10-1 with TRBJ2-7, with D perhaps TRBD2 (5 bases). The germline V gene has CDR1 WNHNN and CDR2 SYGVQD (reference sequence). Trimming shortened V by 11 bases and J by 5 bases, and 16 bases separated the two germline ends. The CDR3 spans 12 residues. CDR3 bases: TGCGCCGCCACACCTCCCGGGAACGAGCAGTACTTC. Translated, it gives CAATPPGNEQYF.

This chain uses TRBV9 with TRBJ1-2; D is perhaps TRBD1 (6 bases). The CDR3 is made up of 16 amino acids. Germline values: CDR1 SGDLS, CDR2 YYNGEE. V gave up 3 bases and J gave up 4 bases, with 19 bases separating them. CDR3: CASSAAPGVGGYGYTF. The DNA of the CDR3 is TGTGCCAGCAGCGCAGCTCCCGGGGTAGGGGGCTATGGCTACACCTTC.

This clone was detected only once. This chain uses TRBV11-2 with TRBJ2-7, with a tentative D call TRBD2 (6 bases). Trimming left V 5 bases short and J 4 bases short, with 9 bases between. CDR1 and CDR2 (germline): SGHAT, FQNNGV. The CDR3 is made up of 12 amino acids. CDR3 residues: CASSGLQYEQYF. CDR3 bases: TGTGCCAGCAGCGGACTACAATACGAGCAGTACTTC.

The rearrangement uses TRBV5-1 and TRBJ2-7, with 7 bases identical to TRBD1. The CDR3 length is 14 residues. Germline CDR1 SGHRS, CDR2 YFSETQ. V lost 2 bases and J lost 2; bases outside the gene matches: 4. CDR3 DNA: TGCGCCAGCAGCTTCCGGGACAGCGCCTACGAGCAGTACTTC. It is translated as CASSFRDSAYEQYF.

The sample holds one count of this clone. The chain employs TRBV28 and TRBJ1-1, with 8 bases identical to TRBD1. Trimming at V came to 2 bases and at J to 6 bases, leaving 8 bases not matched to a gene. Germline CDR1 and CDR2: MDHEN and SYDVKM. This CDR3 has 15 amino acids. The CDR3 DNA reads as TGTGCCAGCAGTTTAGTTAGGACAGGGCGCCCTGAAGCTTTCTTT. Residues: CASSLVRTGRPEAFF.